These 22 T cell receptor beta chains originate from one sample sequenced in a study of identical twins. One entry per CDR3 protein, called by TCRdb with MiXCR from the 5' RACE reads. The sample consists of a few hundred thousand distinct CDR3 sequences, more than 6.5% of them appearing once. Separately, the same data were catalogued under a study of yellow fever vaccine responses in identical twins.

The sample consisted of memory (CD45RO+) T cells sorted from blood. The receptors stem from a woman under 30 in good health.

This clonotype was picked up many times. This chain connects TRBV11-3 to TRBJ2-1, with a weak D call TRBD2 (5 bases). V gave up 1 base and J gave up 1 base, with 14 bases separating them. Germline CDR1 and CDR2: SGHNT and YENEEA. CDR3 length equals 17 residues. The CDR3 loop is CASSLARLARSYNEQFF. As DNA, the CDR3 is TGTGCCAGCAGCTTAGCCCGGCTAGCAAGGTCCTACAATGAGCAGTTCTTC.

This clonotype has just a few counts. Here the CDR3 reads CASSQDRDSNTDTQYF. The CDR3, as DNA: TGCGCCAGCAGCCAAGATAGGGACAGTAACACAGATACGCAGTATTTT. V and J are TRBV4-1 and TRBJ2-3; TRBD1 aligns across 7 bases. The CDR3 extends over 16 amino acids. The junction had 5 bases not matched to a gene; V was cut back by 0 bases and J by 2 bases. The germline V gene encodes CDR1 MGHRA and CDR2 YSYEKL.

The V and J genes are TRBV5-1 and TRBJ2-1; TRBD2 might be the D (6 bases). Trimming stripped 0 bases from V and 8 bases from J, with 12 bases between. The CDR3 is 14 residues long. Germline V gives CDR1 SGHRS, CDR2 YFSETQ. The CDR3 here is CASSLVFPGDEQFF. Here the CDR3 DNA reads TGCGCCAGCAGCTTGGTGTTTCCGGGGGATGAGCAGTTCTTC.

V and J are TRBV19 and TRBJ2-7, with D tentatively TRBD2 (5 bases). Germline assignment: CDR1 LNHDA and CDR2 SQIVND (reference sequence). Between the trimmed V and J ends, which lost 6 bases and 3 bases, there was a span of 21 bases. The CDR3 contains 16 residues. The CDR3 nucleotides are TGTGCCAGTAGAATCGGGATATGGTCCCCCGACTACGAGCAGTACGTC. This sequence encodes CASRIGIWSPDYEQYV.

This clonotype has a count of ten or more. The rearrangement links TRBV6-5 to TRBJ2-4; 7 nucleotides line up with TRBD1. Per the germline V gene, CDR1 is MNHEY and CDR2 is SVGAGI. The ends lost 4 bases at V and 9 bases at J; junction bases unmatched: 6. The CDR3 length is 13 residues. The CDR3 DNA reads as TGTGCCAGCAGTTCCCGGACAGGTAGCATTCAGTACTTC. Protein: CASSSRTGSIQYF.

The chain links TRBV5-5 to TRBJ1-4, with D unresolved. Germline assignment: CDR1 SGHKS and CDR2 YYEKEE (reference sequence). With 5 bases removed from V and 4 bases from J, the gap between germline ends came to 15 bases. The CDR3 length is 15 residues. The DNA for the CDR3 is TGTGCCAGCAGTCCAGAACACGTCGGTAATGAAAAACTGTTTTTT. Its protein is CASSPEHVGNEKLFF.

The J gene is TRBJ2-7, the V gene TRBV18; D is perhaps TRBD2 (5 bases). Trimming cost V 4 bases and J 6 bases, with 19 bases left between them. The V gene's germline CDR1 is KGHSH and CDR2 LQKENI. The CDR3 covers 15 residues. This chain's CDR3 is CASSRAVGIISEQYF. The CDR3 DNA follows: TGTGCCAGCTCACGAGCTGTCGGGATTATCTCCGAGCAGTACTTC.

At least ten counts were recorded for this clonotype. The chain carries TRBV12-3 or TRBV12-4 and TRBJ2-2; 11 nucleotides line up with TRBD2. The V gene end was trimmed by 1 base and the J gene end by 7 bases; junction bases not matched to a gene: 5. The CDR3 has 16 amino acids. The CDR3: CASSLGLAGIFGELFF. The CDR3 DNA reads TGTGCCAGCAGTTTAGGACTAGCGGGAATATTCGGGGAGCTGTTTTTT.

This clonotype was recorded many times. The DNA for the CDR3 is TGCAGTGCACTTGACAGGCTGAATAATTCACCCCTCCACTTT. Protein: CSALDRLNNSPLHF. This chain uses TRBV20-1 with TRBJ1-6; the D gene is possibly TRBD1 (6 bases). This CDR3 comprises 14 residues. V was trimmed by 6 bases and J by 5 bases, leaving 14 bases between them. The germline gives CDR1 DFQATT, CDR2 SNEGSKA (reference sequence).

This clonotype has a count of ten or more. This sequence joins TRBV10-3 and TRBJ2-1; 9 positions match TRBD2. V lost 4 bases to trimming and J lost 7 bases; unmatched junction nucleotides: 11. Germline V gene data show CDR1 as ENHRY and CDR2 as SYGVKD. The CDR3 runs 16 residues. CDR3 in DNA: TGTGCCATCAGTGGGACCTCTGGCGGGGGGGGGAATGAGCAGTTCTTC. This encodes CAISGTSGGGGNEQFF.

This clonotype was detected many times. The rearrangement joins TRBV3-1 to TRBJ2-1; TRBD2 agrees at 14 bases. CDR1 LGHDT and CDR2 YNNKEL come from the germline V gene (reference sequence). Trimming removed 4 bases from V and 8 bases from J; junction bases left unmatched: 13. The CDR3 contains 18 residues. The CDR3 DNA reads TGTGCCAGCAGCCGGGATCGATTCGGACTAGCGGGAGGCGATGAGCAGTTCTTC. It specifies CASSRDRFGLAGGDEQFF.

This clonotype was detected many times. The rearrangement uses TRBV5-6 and TRBJ1-6; D is unclear. CDR1 is SGHDT, CDR2 YYEEEE, per germline. V dropped 2 bases and J dropped 2 bases, with 14 bases sitting between them. The CDR3 sequence is 17 residues long. The CDR3 here is CASSFGRSGTYNSPLHF. The CDR3 nucleotides are TGTGCCAGCAGCTTCGGTCGGAGCGGAACCTATAATTCACCCCTCCACTTT.

The genes are TRBV7-9 and TRBJ2-5, with D possibly being TRBD1 (5 bases). The length of the CDR3 is 14 residues. V gave up 0 bases and J gave up 4 bases, with 9 bases separating them. The germline gives CDR1 SEHNR, CDR2 FQNEAQ (reference sequence). The chain's CDR3 is CASSLAPRGETQYF. In DNA form, the CDR3 reads TGTGCCAGCAGCTTAGCCCCTAGGGGAGAGACCCAGTACTTC.

This clonotype was counted ten times or more. The gene calls are TRBV7-2 and TRBJ2-7; 10 bases line up with TRBD1. This CDR3 is 13 amino acids long. V lost 5 bases to trimming and J lost 9 bases; unmatched junction nucleotides: 7. Germline CDR1 is SGHTA and CDR2 is FQGNSA. In nucleotides, the CDR3 is TGTGCCAGCAGCCCCAAGACAGGGGGCGTGCAGTACTTC. It encodes CASSPKTGGVQYF.

This chain connects TRBV25-1 to TRBJ2-2; perhaps TRBD2 as D (5 bases). The germline CDR1 and CDR2 sequences are MGHDK and SYGVNS. Trimming took 8 bases from V and 5 from J, leaving 12 bases between them. The CDR3 runs 13 residues. The CDR3 sequence: CASELRETGELFF. CDR3 coding DNA: TGTGCCAGCGAGCTTAGGGAGACCGGGGAGCTGTTTTTT.

This clonotype turned up a few times. The chain is built from TRBV6-2 or TRBV6-3 and TRBJ1-2; TRBD1 matches 7 bases. The CDR3 is 15 residues long. The V segment lost 4 bases and the J segment 8 bases; nucleotides outside the gene matches: 13. Germline-derived CDR1 and CDR2 are MNHEY and SVGEGT. In DNA, the CDR3 is TGTGCCAGCAGTTCCGCATCCCAGGGGGGACGCGGCTACACCTTC. This gives the protein CASSSASQGGRGYTF.

This clonotype occurred a few times. V and J are TRBV19 and TRBJ2-1; 9 bases line up with TRBD2. V gave up 4 bases and J gave up 4 bases; unmatched junction bases: 5. Germline CDR1 and CDR2: LNHDA and SQIVND (reference sequence). CDR3 length: 15 amino acids. This chain's CDR3 is CASSSGGAGYNEQFF. CDR3 in DNA: TGTGCCAGTAGTAGCGGGGGGGCAGGATACAATGAGCAGTTCTTC. Using reference TRBV19 and TRBJ2-1 for the parts outside the CDR3, the full variable domain is DGGITQSPKYLFRKEGQNVTLSCEQNLNHDAMYWYRQDPGQGLRLIYYSQIVNDFQKGDIAEGYSVSREKKESFPLTVTSAQKNPTAFYLCASSSGGAGYNEQFFGPGTRLTVL.

This clonotype has a handful of counts. The chain has TRBV7-8 and TRBJ2-5; D unclear. CDR3 size: 15 residues. Germline V CDR1 and CDR2: SGHVS, FQNEAQ. Trimming stripped 6 bases from V and 1 base from J, with 15 bases between. In DNA, the CDR3 is TGTGCCAGCAGTATAACCCCCGCAGTCCAAGAGACCCAGTACTTC. It specifies CASSITPAVQETQYF.

In this sample, this clonotype turned up many times. The V call is TRBV12-3 or TRBV12-4, the J call TRBJ1-2; TRBD1 aligns across 10 bases. This CDR3 contains 14 residues. With 6 bases clipped from V and 7 bases from J, the junction kept 8 bases outside the gene matches. CDR3 residues: CASSQDRGKSGYTF. The DNA for the CDR3 is TGTGCCAGCAGCCAGGACAGGGGGAAGTCTGGCTACACCTTC.

This clonotype has a count of ten or more. This chain uses TRBV2 with TRBJ2-1; 12 nucleotides agree with TRBD2. Germline V gene data show CDR1 as SNHLY and CDR2 as FYNNEI. This CDR3 has 16 amino acids. The J segment lost 9 bases and the V segment lost 0 bases, leaving 6 bases of the junction unmatched. This CDR3 is CASSEAASGRAGEQFF. CDR3 sequence (DNA): TGTGCCAGCAGTGAAGCTGCTAGCGGGAGGGCCGGTGAGCAGTTCTTC. The full variable domain, rest sourced from reference TRBV2 and TRBJ2-1, is EPEVTQTPSHQVTQMGQEVILRCVPISNHLYFYWYRQILGQKVEFLVSFYNNEISEKSEIFDDQFSVERPDGSNFTLKIRSTKLEDSAMYFCASSEAASGRAGEQFFGPGTRLTVL.

This clonotype has more than one count but fewer than ten. The gene calls are TRBV28 and TRBJ1-2; TRBD1 aligns across 9 bases. Trimming cost V 1 base and J 1 base; bases outside gene matches: 7. CDR1 and CDR2 from the germline V gene are MDHEN and SYDVKM. The length of the CDR3 is 17 residues. The DNA of the CDR3 is TGTGCCAGCAGTTTATTTCGGACAGGGGAAAGTAACTATGGCTACACCTTC. This codes for CASSLFRTGESNYGYTF.

This clonotype has ten or more counts. The J gene is TRBJ1-3, the V gene TRBV6-1; D possibly corresponds to TRBD1 (6 bases). V was trimmed by 6 bases and J by 4 bases, leaving 16 bases between them. This CDR3 is 15 amino acids long. The germline CDR1 and CDR2 sequences are MNHNS and SASEGT. CDR3: CASRPPQGAGNTIYF. In nucleotides, the CDR3 is TGTGCCAGCAGACCACCACAGGGTGCAGGAAACACCATATATTTT.